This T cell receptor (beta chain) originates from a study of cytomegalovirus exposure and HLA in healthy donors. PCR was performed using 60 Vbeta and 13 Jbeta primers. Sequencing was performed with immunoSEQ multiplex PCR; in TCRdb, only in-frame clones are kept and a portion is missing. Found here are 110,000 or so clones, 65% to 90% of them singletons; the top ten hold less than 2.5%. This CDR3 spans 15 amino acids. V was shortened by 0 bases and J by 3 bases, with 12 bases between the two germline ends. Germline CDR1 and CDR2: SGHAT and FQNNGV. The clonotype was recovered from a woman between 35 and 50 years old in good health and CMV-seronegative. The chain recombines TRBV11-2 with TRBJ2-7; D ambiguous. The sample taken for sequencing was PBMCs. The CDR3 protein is CASSLEPSKGYEQYF. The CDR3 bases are TGTGCCAGCAGCTTAGAGCCTAGTAAAGGCTACGAGCAGTACTTC.